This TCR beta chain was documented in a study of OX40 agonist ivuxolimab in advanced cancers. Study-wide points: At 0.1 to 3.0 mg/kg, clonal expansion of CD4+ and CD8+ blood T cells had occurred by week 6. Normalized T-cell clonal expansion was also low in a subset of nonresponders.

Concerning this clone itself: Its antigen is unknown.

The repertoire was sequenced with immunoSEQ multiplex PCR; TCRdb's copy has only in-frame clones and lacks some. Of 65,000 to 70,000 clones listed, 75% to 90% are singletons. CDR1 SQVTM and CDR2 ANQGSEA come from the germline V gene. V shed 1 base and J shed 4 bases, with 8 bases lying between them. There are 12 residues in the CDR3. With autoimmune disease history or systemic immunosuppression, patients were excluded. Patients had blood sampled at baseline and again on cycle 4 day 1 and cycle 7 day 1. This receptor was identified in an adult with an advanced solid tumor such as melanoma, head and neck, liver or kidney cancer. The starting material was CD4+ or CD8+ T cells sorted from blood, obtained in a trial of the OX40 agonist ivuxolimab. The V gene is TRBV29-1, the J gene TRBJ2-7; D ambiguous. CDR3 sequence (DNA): TGCAGCGTTGAAGCCGCGGCTTACGAGCAGTACTTC. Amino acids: CSVEAAAYEQYF.